This TCR beta chain was sequenced during a study of blood T cell repertoires in COVID-19. Deletions cut 2 bases from V and 11 bases from J, with 7 bases between. This CDR3 has 11 amino acids. Germline V gives CDR1 LNHDA, CDR2 SQIVND (reference sequence). Profiling relied on immunoSEQ multiplex PCR, and the TCRdb table lists in-frame clones only, not all of them. The sample has about 300,000 clones; around 84% are singletons. Sequenced input: PBMCs or T cells enriched from blood (not recorded which). The chain links TRBV19 to TRBJ1-5; D remains ambiguous. This receptor was taken from a young man who had recovered from COVID-19. This chain's CDR3 is CASSITGAQHF. The CDR3 DNA is TGTGCCAGTAGTATAACCGGAGCCCAGCATTTT.